What follows is one T cell receptor (beta chain) and its context. The antigen remains undetermined. This entry belongs to a study of shared clonotypes between healthy human individuals. Points from the study as a whole: On the whole, naive subsets had larger estimated richness than memory subsets had.

Germline V gives CDR1 MDHEN, CDR2 SYDVKM. CDR3 length: 13 residues. With 1 base removed from V and 0 bases from J, the gap between germline ends came to 3 bases. The study ran the assay at deep level. Sorted-subset replicate PCRs used about 200 ng DNA, 30,000 or so T cell genomes. This table comes from immunoSEQ multiplex PCR, and its TCRdb copy is limited to in-frame clones, with some not included. The sample contains around 700,000 clones, more than 70% of which appear only once. This TCR was recovered from a woman aged 25 to 39 in good health. This sequence joins TRBV28 and TRBJ1-2; unclear D gene. Material for sequencing was memory CD4+ T cells sorted from blood. Stated subset: CD45RA-negative fraction. The CDR3 bases are TGTGCCAGCAGTTTATCTCCTAACTATGGCTACACCTTC. This translates into CASSLSPNYGYTF.